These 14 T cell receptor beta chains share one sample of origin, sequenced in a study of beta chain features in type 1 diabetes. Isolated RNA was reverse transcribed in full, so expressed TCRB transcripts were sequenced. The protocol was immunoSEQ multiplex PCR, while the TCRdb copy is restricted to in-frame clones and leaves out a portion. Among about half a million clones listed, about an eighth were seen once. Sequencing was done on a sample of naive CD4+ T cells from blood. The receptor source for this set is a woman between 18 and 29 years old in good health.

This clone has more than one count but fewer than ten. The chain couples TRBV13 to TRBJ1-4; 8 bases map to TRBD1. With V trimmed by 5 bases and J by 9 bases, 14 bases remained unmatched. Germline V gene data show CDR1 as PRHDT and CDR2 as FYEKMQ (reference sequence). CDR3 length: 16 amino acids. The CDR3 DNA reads TGTGCCAGCAGCAGCCGTGACAGGGGAGCGGGTCAAAAACTGTTTTTT. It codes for CASSSRDRGAGQKLFF. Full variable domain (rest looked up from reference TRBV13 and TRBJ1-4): AAGVIQSPRHLIKEKRETATLKCYPIPRHDTVYWYQQGPGQDPQFLISFYEKMQSDKGSIPDRFSAQQFSDYHSELNMSSLELGDSALYFCASSSRDRGAGQKLFFGSGTQLSVL.

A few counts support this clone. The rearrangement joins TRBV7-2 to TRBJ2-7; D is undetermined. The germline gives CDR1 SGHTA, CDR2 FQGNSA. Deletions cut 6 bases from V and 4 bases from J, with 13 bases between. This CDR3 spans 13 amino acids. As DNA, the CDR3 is TGTGCCAGCAGTTTGGACGGACCTTACGAGCAGTACTTC. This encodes CASSLDGPYEQYF.

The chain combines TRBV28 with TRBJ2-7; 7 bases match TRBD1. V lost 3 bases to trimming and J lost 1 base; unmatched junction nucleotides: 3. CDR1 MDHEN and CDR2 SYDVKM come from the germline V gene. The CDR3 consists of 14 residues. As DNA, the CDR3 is TGTGCCAGCAGTTTGGGGACAGTATCCTACGAGCAGTACGTC. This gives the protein CASSLGTVSYEQYV.

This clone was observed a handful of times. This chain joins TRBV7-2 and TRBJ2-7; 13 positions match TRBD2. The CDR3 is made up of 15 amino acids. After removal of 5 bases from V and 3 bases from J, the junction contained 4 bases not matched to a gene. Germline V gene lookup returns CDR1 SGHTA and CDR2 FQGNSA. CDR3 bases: TGTGCCAGCAGCCTAGGACTAGCGGGAGACTACGAGCAGTACTTC. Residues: CASSLGLAGDYEQYF.

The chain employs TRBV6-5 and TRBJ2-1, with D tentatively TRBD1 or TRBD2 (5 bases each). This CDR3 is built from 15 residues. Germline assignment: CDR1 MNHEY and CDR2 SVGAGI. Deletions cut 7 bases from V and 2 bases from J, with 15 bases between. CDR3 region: CASTSAGAAYNEQFF. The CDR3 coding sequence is TGTGCCAGCACCTCCGCCGGGGCAGCCTACAATGAGCAGTTCTTC.

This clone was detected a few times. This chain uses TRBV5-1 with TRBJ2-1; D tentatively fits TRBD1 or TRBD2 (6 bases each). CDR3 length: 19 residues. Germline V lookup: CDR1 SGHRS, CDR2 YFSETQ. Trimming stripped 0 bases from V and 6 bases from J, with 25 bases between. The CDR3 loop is CASSLGPLSGGRSGNEQFF. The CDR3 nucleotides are TGCGCCAGCAGCTTGGGACCCCTTAGTGGGGGGCGGAGCGGCAATGAGCAGTTCTTC.

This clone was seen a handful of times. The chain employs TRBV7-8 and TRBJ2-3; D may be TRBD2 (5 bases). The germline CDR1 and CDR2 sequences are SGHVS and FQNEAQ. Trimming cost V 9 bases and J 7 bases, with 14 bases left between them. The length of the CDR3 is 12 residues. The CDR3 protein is CASSTPGNTQYF. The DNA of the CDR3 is TGTGCCAGTAGCACTCCGGGGAATACGCAGTATTTT.

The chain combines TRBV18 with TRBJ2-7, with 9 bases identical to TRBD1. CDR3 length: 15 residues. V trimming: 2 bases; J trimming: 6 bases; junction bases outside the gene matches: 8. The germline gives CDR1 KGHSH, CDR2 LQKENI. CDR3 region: CASSPGTGPAGEQYV. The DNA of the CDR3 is TGTGCCAGCTCACCAGGGACAGGGCCCGCCGGCGAGCAGTACGTC.

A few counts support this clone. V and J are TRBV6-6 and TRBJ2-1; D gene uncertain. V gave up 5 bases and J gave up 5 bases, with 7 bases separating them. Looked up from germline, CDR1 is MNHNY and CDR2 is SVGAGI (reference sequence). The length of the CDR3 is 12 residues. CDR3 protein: CASSPRNNEQFF. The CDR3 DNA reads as TGTGCCAGCAGTCCCAGGAACAATGAGCAGTTCTTC.

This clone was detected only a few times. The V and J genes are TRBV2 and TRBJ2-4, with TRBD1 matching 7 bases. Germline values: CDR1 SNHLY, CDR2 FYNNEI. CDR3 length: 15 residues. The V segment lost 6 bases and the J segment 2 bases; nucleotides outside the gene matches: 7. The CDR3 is CASRAEQGTKNIQYF. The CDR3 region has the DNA TGTGCCAGCAGAGCCGAACAGGGGACCAAAAACATTCAGTACTTC.

CDR3 amino acids: CASSYQGRDQPQHF. In DNA form, the CDR3 reads TGTGCCAGCAGTTACCAGGGCAGGGATCAGCCCCAGCATTTT. J is TRBJ1-5 and V is TRBV6-6; possible D gene TRBD1, 5 bases. This CDR3 is built from 14 residues. CDR1 and CDR2 from the germline V gene are MNHNY and SVGAGI (reference sequence). Trimming took off 2 bases at V and 5 bases at J, with 10 bases between the two ends.

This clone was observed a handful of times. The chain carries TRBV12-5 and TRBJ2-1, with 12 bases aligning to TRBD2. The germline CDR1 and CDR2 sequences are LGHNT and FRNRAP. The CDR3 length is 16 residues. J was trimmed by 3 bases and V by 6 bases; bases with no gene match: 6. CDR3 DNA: TGTGCTAGTGGCATGACTAGCGGGAGTTTCTACAATGAGCAGTTCTTC. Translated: CASGMTSGSFYNEQFF.

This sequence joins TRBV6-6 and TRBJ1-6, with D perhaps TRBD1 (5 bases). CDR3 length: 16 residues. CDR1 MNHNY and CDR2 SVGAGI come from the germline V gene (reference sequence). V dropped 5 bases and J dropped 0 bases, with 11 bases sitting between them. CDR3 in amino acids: CASSHKTVSYNSPLHF. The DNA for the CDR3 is TGTGCCAGCAGTCACAAGACAGTCTCCTATAATTCACCCCTCCACTTT.

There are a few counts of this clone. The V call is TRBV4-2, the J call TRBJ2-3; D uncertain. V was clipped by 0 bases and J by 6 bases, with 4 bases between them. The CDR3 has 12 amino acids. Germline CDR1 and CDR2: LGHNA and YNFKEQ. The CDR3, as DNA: TGTGCCAGCAGCCAAGACAGGGATACGCAGTATTTT. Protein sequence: CASSQDRDTQYF.